This T cell receptor beta chain was sequenced for a study of blood T cell repertoires in COVID-19. Study context: Spain, Italy and the United States supplied samples that represented acute and convalescent COVID-19. PBMCs, B-cell-depleted T cells, or T cells were the source of the cDNA or gDNA that made up the material.

Profiled with immunoSEQ multiplex PCR; TCRdb holds only in-frame clones, not every one. The sample yields around 210,000 clones, approximately 85% seen once. V dropped 2 bases and J dropped 2 bases, with 9 bases sitting between them. CDR1 is KGHSH and CDR2 is LQKENI in the germline V gene. The CDR3 runs to 14 residues. Material for sequencing was peripheral blood. This chain connects TRBV18 to TRBJ2-5, with TRBD2 as a possible D gene (6 bases). The origin of this receptor is a man over 45 with COVID-19, enrolled during active disease. CDR3 nucleotides: TGTGCCAGCTCACCATCAGGGACTCAAGAGACCCAGTACTTC. This codes for CASSPSGTQETQYF.